The clone carrying this TCR beta chain was found many times. A second about 6 to 12 cycle PCR used barcoded and J-beta primers. From the 5' RACE reads, TCRdb called clonotypes with MiXCR, one entry per CDR3 protein. The data contain approximately 580,000 distinct CDR3 sequences, around 24% of them seen just once; the ten biggest clones take up less than 9%. The data derive from a study of blood T cells in healthy people across ages. In germline, CDR1 is SGHVS, CDR2 FQNEAQ. This CDR3 spans 18 amino acids. V dropped 1 base and J dropped 8 bases, with 21 bases sitting between them. A further study also used this sample, focusing on T cells of mothers and their children.

The chain employs TRBV7-8 and TRBJ1-6; weak D call: TRBD1 (6 bases). Sequencing was carried out using blood. This receptor was identified in a boy between 5 and 17 years old in good health. The CDR3: CASSLDDPGGGRDSPLHF. For the CDR3, the DNA is TGTGCCAGCAGCTTAGACGATCCGGGGGGGGGCAGGGATTCACCCCTCCACTTT. Full variable domain (remainder filled in from reference TRBV7-8 and TRBJ1-6): GAGVSQSPRYKVAKRGQDVALRCDPISGHVSLFWYQQALGQGPEFLTYFQNEAQLDKSGLPSDRFFAERPEGSVSTLKIQRTQQEDSAVYLCASSLDDPGGGRDSPLHFGNGTRLTVT.